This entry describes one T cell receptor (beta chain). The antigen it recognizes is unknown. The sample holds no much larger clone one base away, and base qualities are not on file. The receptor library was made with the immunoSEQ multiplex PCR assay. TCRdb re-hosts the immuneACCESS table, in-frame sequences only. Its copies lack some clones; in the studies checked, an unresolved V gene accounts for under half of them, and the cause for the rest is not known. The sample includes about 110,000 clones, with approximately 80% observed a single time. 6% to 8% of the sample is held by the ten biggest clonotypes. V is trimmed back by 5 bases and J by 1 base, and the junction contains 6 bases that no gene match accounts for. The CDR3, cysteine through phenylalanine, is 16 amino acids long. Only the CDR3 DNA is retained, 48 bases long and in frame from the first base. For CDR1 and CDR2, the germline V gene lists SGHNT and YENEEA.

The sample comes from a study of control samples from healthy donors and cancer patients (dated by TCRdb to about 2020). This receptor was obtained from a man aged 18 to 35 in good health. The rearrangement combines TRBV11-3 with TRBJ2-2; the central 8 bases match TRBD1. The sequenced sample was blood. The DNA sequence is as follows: TGTGCCAGCAGCCCTGGGACAGGACAGAACACCGGGGAGCTGTTTTTT. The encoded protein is CASSPGTGQNTGELFF.